The 10 T cell receptor beta chains presented below share a single source sample, sequenced in a study of OX40 agonist ivuxolimab in advanced cancers. Sequencing was performed with immunoSEQ multiplex PCR; in TCRdb, only in-frame clones are kept and a portion is missing. This table has approximately 15,000 clones, around 93% appearing once. The sample was CD4+ or CD8+ T cells sorted from blood, taken in a trial of the OX40 agonist ivuxolimab. The receptors shown here come from an adult with an advanced solid tumor such as melanoma, head and neck, liver or kidney cancer.

The rearrangement uses TRBV19 and TRBJ1-5, with 8 positions matching TRBD1. Trimming cost V 5 bases and J 3 bases; bases outside gene matches: 6. Looked up from germline, CDR1 is LNHDA and CDR2 is SQIVND (reference sequence). The CDR3 consists of 15 residues. The CDR3 loop is CASSSDRGLNQPQHF. The DNA for the CDR3 is TGTGCCAGTAGTTCCGACAGGGGCCTCAATCAGCCCCAGCATTTT.

The chain joins TRBV27 to TRBJ2-5; 11 nucleotides line up with TRBD2. In germline, CDR1 is MNHEY, CDR2 SMNVEV (reference sequence). J gave up 2 bases and V 8 bases, and 10 bases lay outside the gene matches. This CDR3 contains 16 residues. CDR3 sequence (DNA): TGTGCCAGCTGGGTCCCAACTAGCGGGGGTCAAGAGACCCAGTACTTC. Its protein product is CASWVPTSGGQETQYF.

This clone showed up just a few times. The chain's CDR3 is CASSFYYEQYF. CDR3 sequence (DNA): TGTGCCAGCAGCTTTTACTACGAGCAGTACTTC. The chain is built from TRBV11-3 and TRBJ2-7, with D unresolved. Per the germline V gene, CDR1 is SGHNT and CDR2 is YENEEA. The ends were cut back, 3 bases at V and 3 bases at J, with 3 bases in the middle. The CDR3 extends over 11 amino acids.

The chain recombines TRBV7-9 with TRBJ2-3, with D maybe TRBD2 (6 bases). V was trimmed by 10 bases and J by 2 bases, leaving 19 bases between them. This CDR3 region has 15 residues. The germline CDR1 and CDR2 sequences are SEHNR and FQNEAQ (reference sequence). Here the CDR3 reads CATHGGAGTTDTQYF. The DNA for the CDR3 is TGTGCCACCCATGGCGGGGCGGGGACCACAGATACGCAGTATTTT.

The V and J genes are TRBV6-6 and TRBJ2-3; D might be TRBD1 (5 bases). The CDR3 has 14 amino acids. Germline V lookup: CDR1 MNHNY, CDR2 SVGAGI (reference sequence). V was shortened by 5 bases and J by 6 bases, with 15 bases between the two germline ends. The CDR3 here is CASSQGPIWDTQYF. CDR3 in DNA: TGTGCCAGCAGTCAGGGCCCAATCTGGGATACGCAGTATTTT.

The chain has TRBV19 and TRBJ2-7; no clear D. The CDR3 runs to 15 residues. Germline V CDR1 and CDR2: LNHDA, SQIVND (reference sequence). V gave up 3 bases and J gave up 2 bases, with 14 bases separating them. The CDR3 DNA reads as TGTGCCAGTAGTATGGGCCCAGAGTTCCCCTACGAGCAGTACTTC. Translated: CASSMGPEFPYEQYF.

This chain connects TRBV6-6 to TRBJ2-1; D is undetermined. Germline loops: CDR1 MNHNY, CDR2 SVGAGI (reference sequence). Trimming left V 5 bases short and J 7 bases short, with 9 bases between. This CDR3 region has 12 residues. The CDR3 is CASSPTENEQFF. For the CDR3, the DNA is TGTGCCAGCAGTCCCACAGAAAATGAGCAGTTCTTC.

The rearrangement joins TRBV5-4 to TRBJ1-5, with D hard to call. CDR1 and CDR2 (germline): SGHNT, YYREEE (reference sequence). V was pared by 4 bases and J by 2 bases, with 10 bases between. The CDR3 totals 14 residues. The CDR3 sequence is CASSLGGGNQPQHF. CDR3 bases: TGTGCCAGCAGCCTCGGTGGGGGCAATCAGCCCCAGCATTTT.

The chain joins TRBV6-4 to TRBJ2-7, with a tentative D call TRBD1 (5 bases). The length of the CDR3 is 15 residues. CDR1 MRHNA and CDR2 SNTAGT come from the germline V gene. Trimming shortened V by 3 bases and J by 2 bases, and 14 bases separated the two germline ends. CDR3 coding DNA: TGTGCCAGCAGTGAGGGGCCGTCCCCCACCTACGAGCAGTACTTC. The encoded protein is CASSEGPSPTYEQYF.

The rearrangement uses TRBV19 and TRBJ2-3; perhaps TRBD2 as D (5 bases). Trimming took 10 bases from V and 2 from J, leaving 16 bases between them. This CDR3 region has 14 residues. Looked up from germline, CDR1 is LNHDA and CDR2 is SQIVND (reference sequence). The CDR3 DNA reads TGTGCCACTTCTGAGGGCCCGATCACAGATACGCAGTATTTT. It codes for CATSEGPITDTQYF.